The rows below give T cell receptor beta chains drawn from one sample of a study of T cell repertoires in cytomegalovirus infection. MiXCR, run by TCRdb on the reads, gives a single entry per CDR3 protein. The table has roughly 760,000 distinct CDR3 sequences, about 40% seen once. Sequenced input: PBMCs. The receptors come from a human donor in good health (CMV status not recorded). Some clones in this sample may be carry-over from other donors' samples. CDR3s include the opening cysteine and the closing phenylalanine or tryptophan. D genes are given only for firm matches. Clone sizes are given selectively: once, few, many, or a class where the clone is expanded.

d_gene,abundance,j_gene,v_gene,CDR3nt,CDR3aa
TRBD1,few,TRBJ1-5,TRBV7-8,TGTGCCAGCAGCTTCGACGGACAGGTCCGCAATCAGCCCCAGCATTTT,CASSFDGQVRNQPQHF
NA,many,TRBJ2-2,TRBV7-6,TGTGCCAGCAGCTCGTCGGTCGTAAAGAGTAGCGGGGAGCTGTTTTTT,CASSSSVVKSSGELFF
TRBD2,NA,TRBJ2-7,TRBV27,TGTGCCAGCAGCCTAACTAGCGCAAGCTCCTACGAGCAGTACTTC,CASSLTSASSYEQYF
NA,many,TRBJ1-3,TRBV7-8,TGTGCCAGCAGCTCGTTGACAGGATCTGGAAACACCATATATTTT,CASSSLTGSGNTIYF
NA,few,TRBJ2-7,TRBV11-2,TGTGCCAGCAGCTTACTTAAAAAGAGTGACGACAGTAGGGTCTACGAGCAGTACTTC,CASSLLKKSDDSRVYEQYF
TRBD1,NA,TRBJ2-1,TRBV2,TGTGCCAGCATCGACCCAAGACAGGGCAGCTCCTACAATGAGCAGTTCTTC,CASIDPRQGSSYNEQFF
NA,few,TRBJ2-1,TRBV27,TGTGCCAGCAGTCCCTCTTCAATGCATGAGCAGTTCTTC,CASSPSSMHEQFF
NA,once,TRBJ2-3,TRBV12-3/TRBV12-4,TGTGCCAGCAGGGGGCCTTCCACGAGCACAGATACGCAGTATTTT,CASRGPSTSTDTQYF
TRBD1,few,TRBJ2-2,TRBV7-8,TGTGCCAGCAGCCCACCTCGACAGGGAAGAAACACCGGGGAGCTGTTTTTT,CASSPPRQGRNTGELFF
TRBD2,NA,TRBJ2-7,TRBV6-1,TGTGCCAGCAAACTAGCGGGAGGGCCCCACGAGCAGTACTTC,CASKLAGGPHEQYF